The TCR beta chain described here comes from a study of T-cell reconstitution after alpha-beta-depleted transplantation in children. Study-wide results and caveats: T-cell numbers and diversity one year post-transplant derived largely from freshly generated T cells. Expanded clones from the graft, numbering several hundred, reportedly supplied alpha-beta T cells about two months after transplant.

Germline CDR1 MNHEY, CDR2 SMNVEV (reference sequence). The V segment lost 7 bases and the J segment 5 bases; nucleotides outside the gene matches: 11. CDR3 size: 14 residues. For this clonotype: Its antigen is still unknown.

The TCRbeta library incorporated unique molecular identifiers. MiXCR, applied by TCRdb to the PCR reads, yields one record per CDR3 protein. Of 40,000 to 60,000 distinct CDR3 sequences detected, around 9% appear once; the ten largest clones hold 27%. The sample was PBMCs, mostly from graft donor cells, taken 60 days after TCRalphabeta/CD19-depleted stem cell transplant. The chain combines TRBV27 with TRBJ2-7; 7 bases match TRBD2. The sequence derives from a male patient between 2 and 10 years old who had a stem cell transplant for chronic granulomatous disease, so the T cells may come from the graft donor. CDR3 sequence: CASNGGRLENEQYF. For the CDR3, the DNA is TGTGCCAGCAACGGCGGGAGATTAGAGAACGAGCAGTACTTC.